This TCR beta chain emerged from a study of graft-versus-host responses after intestinal transplantation. Study background: Recipients got multivisceral, liver-intestinal, or isolated intestinal transplants. Following induction with anti-thymocyte globulin, all recipients were given tacrolimus and steroids for around three years. Study-wide findings and caveats: The study found high graft-versus-host to host-versus-graft clonal ratios in allografts of patients with graft-donor T cell macrochimerism. Recipient-marrow GvH clones were detected, some having first appeared in ileum or blood.

The germline gives CDR1 MDHEN, CDR2 SYDVKM. The CDR3 runs 12 residues. Assay used: immunoSEQ multiplex PCR; TCRdb lists only in-frame clones, some missing. The sample yields 16,000 or so clones, around 93% seen once. Concerning this clone itself: No antigen is known for it.

This clonotype originated in a human patient who received an intestinal transplant, so some T cells may come from the graft donor. This rearrangement joins TRBV28 to TRBJ2-5; tentatively, D is TRBD1 or TRBD2 (5 bases each). The end of the DNA aligns better with TRBJ2-7, so the J call may be wrong. Sequencing used PBMCs, obtained 23 days after intestinal transplant. CDR3 protein: CASSGDPYEQYF. In DNA form, the CDR3 reads TGTGCCAGCAGTGGGGACCCATACGAGCAGTACTTC.